This T cell receptor (beta chain) emerged from a study of response to subunit inactivated influenza vaccine (dated by TCRdb to the late 2010s). Describing the broader study: To follow how T cells responded to a trivalent subunit inactivated influenza vaccine, the researchers relied on deep quantitative profiling of the T cell receptor repertoire. What the study reported, not specific to this receptor: It was suggested by the authors that each seasonal influenza vaccination may recruit only a limited number of new T cells.

The CDR3 contains 13 residues, cysteine and phenylalanine counted. The only DNA kept is the CDR3, 39 bases in frame from the first base. Ends trimmed: V by 7 bases, J by 4 bases; bases unmatched to a gene: 6. CDR1 and CDR2 are read off the germline V gene as SQVTM and ANQGSEA. This clonotype was detected ten times or more. Its recognized antigen is unknown. Per-nucleotide qualities are absent, and no much larger clonotype sits a single base away. Library method: RT-PCR. Reads for this sample came from an Illumina HiSeq 2500. TCRdb applied fastp at Q25 and MiXCR to the public reads, then kept only in-frame beta chains. Rows with one shared CDR3 protein collapse into an entry with the most common genes and DNA. For this sample there are about 160,000 distinct CDR3 sequences; around 10% appear just once. The top ten constitute roughly 36% of the sample.

Here the chain combines TRBV29-1 and TRBJ2-1; the junction holds 8 bases that match TRBD2. Sequences were derived from CD8+ T cells sorted from PBMCs, sampled around 25 months after vaccination. The clonotype comes from a man aged 50-75 years who received an inactivated influenza vaccine. Donor details come from another sample of the same person, matched by shared clones. The nucleotides are TGCAGCGGAAGACTAGCGAGATACAATGAGCAGTTCTTC. This yields the protein CSGRLARYNEQFF.